This T cell receptor (beta chain) was sequenced in a study of T cell changes during pregnancy in multiple sclerosis. Assay: immunoSEQ multiplex PCR; the TCRdb copy retains only in-frame clones and omits some. The sample consists of approximately 100,000 clones, roughly nine tenths of them appearing once. Germline V gene sequence: CDR1 MNHNS, CDR2 SASEGT. V was trimmed by 4 bases and J by 2 bases, leaving 7 bases between them. The CDR3 loop spans 13 amino acids. V and J are TRBV6-1 and TRBJ2-3; the D is unclear. This receptor was identified in a female donor with multiple sclerosis, enrolled in a pregnancy study. The starting material was peripheral blood, obtained after pregnancy. Here the CDR3 reads CASSVVYTDTQYF. The CDR3 coding sequence is TGTGCCAGCAGTGTTGTCTACACAGATACGCAGTATTTT.